This T cell receptor (beta chain) was obtained from a study of shared clonotypes between healthy human individuals. Findings and caveats of the study: A reduction in generation probabilities was seen for non-shared clonotypes relative to those shared by all four donors.

V lost 0 bases and J lost 3; bases outside the gene matches: 8. The CDR3 sequence is 16 residues long. Germline-derived CDR1 and CDR2 are SGHRS and YFSETQ. As to this clone: The antigen is not known.

Assay: immunoSEQ multiplex PCR; the TCRdb copy retains only in-frame clones and omits some. The sample records about 2.3 million clones, 85% to 95% being singletons. V is TRBV5-1 and J is TRBJ2-7; 8 bases match TRBD2. The receptor was derived from a man between 18 and 29 years old in good health. Some clones in this sample may be carry-over from other donors' samples. Sequenced material: naive CD4+ T cells from PBMCs. Subset here: CD45RA+ positively selected. CDR3 in amino acids: CASSLEGGGQGYEQYF. The CDR3 region has the DNA TGCGCCAGCAGCTTGGAAGGCGGGGGGCAGGGCTACGAGCAGTACTTC.